Below, 2 T cell receptor beta chains from the same sample are listed, as sequenced in a study of kidney transplant recipient with SARS-CoV-2 infection. TCRdb reanalysed the reads using MiXCR and keeps one entry per CDR3 protein. The sample yields 200,000 to 300,000 distinct CDR3 sequences, 29% seen once. Sample: a blood sample, taken at baseline and around day 120 from a kidney transplant recipient. Receptors originate from a male patient in his thirties who had COVID-19 and was a kidney transplant recipient. Some T cells may possibly be graft donor cells.

The table lists this clonotype with many counts. The chain has TRBV5-4 and TRBJ1-6; 7 bases fit TRBD1. The germline V gene has CDR1 SGHNT and CDR2 YYREEE (reference sequence). The CDR3 length is 15 residues. The trim removed 0 bases at V and 7 bases at J, leaving 4 bases unmatched. CDR3 in DNA: TGTGCCAGCAGCTTGGGGGGGGGACAGAATTCACCCCTCCACTTT. Translation gives CASSLGGGQNSPLHF.

This clonotype was counted ten times or more. The gene calls are TRBV28 and TRBJ2-1; D is unclear. Germline V gene sequence: CDR1 MDHEN, CDR2 SYDVKM. The CDR3 runs 13 residues. V was shortened by 3 bases and J by 4 bases, with 7 bases between the two germline ends. The CDR3 coding sequence is TGTGCCAGCAGTTTGGGAAATTACAATGAGCAGTTCTTC. Its translation: CASSLGNYNEQFF.